This T cell receptor (beta chain) was captured by sequencing in a study of blood T cell repertoires in COVID-19 (TCRdb year 2020). Study-level background: The collaborator samples originated in the United States, Italy and Spain and spanned the acute and convalescent phases of COVID-19. The dataset comprised deeply sampled blood TCRbeta repertoires from subjects exposed to, actively infected with, or recovered from COVID-19. The sample metadata nearly always contained a de-identified subject ID, COVID-19 status, age in years and sex. Where HLA class I and class II types were available, the types were taken from metadata supplied by the sample provider, not from assay-based typing. The repertoires were released in a freely available public database meant as a resource for research on the immune response to SARS-CoV-2. The samples were drawn from the first 160 participants of the ongoing ImmuneRACE study and from 1,254 subjects provided by 6 global collaborators. The material from the prospective study consisted of cDNA or gDNA derived from T cells, B-cell-depleted T cells, or PBMCs.

One collaborating source in Seattle enrolled patients during active infection and followed them longitudinally through the course of disease. Each collaborating institution followed its own protocols to collect whole blood in K2EDTA tubes. For TCRbeta analysis, collaborator samples were shipped as frozen whole blood, as isolated PBMCs, or as DNA extracted from either sample type. As concerns this clone: Its antigen remains undetermined. The input lacks base qualities; no much larger clone sits a single base away.

What the research found in general, with its limitations: How much clinical and demographic metadata was included differed by source and by participant, and the metadata was provided uncurated.

TCRbeta CDR3 regions were amplified from genomic DNA by means of the immunoSEQ Assay, a bias-controlled multiplex PCR. In the paper's pipeline: The number of nucleated cells in each sample was estimated from the amplification of reference gene primers within the assay. Sequence reads were collapsed and filtered to measure the absolute abundance of every unique TCRbeta CDR3 rearrangement. Productive Simpson clonality was computed per sample as the square root of Simpson's diversity index over productive rearrangements. The table was pulled from immuneACCESS by TCRdb, which kept in-frame rearrangements only. Such tables lose some clones; where checked, under half of the loss comes from unresolved V genes, and the rest has no known cause. V, J and clone size derive from that table, while D and trimming were established from the DNA sequence. The sample has about 430,000 clones on record, around 90% of them singletons. The ten largest clones capture approximately 0.92% of the sample.

Trimming removed 5 bases from V and 6 bases from J, leaving 13 bases between the germline ends. The CDR3 covers 14 residues, taking in both the cysteine and the phenylalanine. CDR3 DNA only is kept here, 42 bases in frame from base 1. CDR1 MRHNA and CDR2 SNTAGT were looked up in the germline V gene. Sequencing input: peripheral blood. This sequence originates from a man aged 18 to 35 with COVID-19, enrolled during active disease. The chain couples TRBV6-4 to TRBJ2-2, with a weak D call of TRBD1 (5 bases match). The CDR3 amino acid sequence is: CASSPTAYSGELFF. The DNA sequence is given as TGTGCCAGCAGTCCGACAGCCTACTCCGGGGAGCTGTTTTTT.